The 22 T cell receptor beta chains presented below share a single source sample, sequenced in a study of T cell changes during pregnancy in multiple sclerosis. The repertoire was sequenced with immunoSEQ multiplex PCR; TCRdb's copy has only in-frame clones and lacks some. The table records about 36,000 clones, about 88% of them present only once. Sequencing used CD8+ T cells from peripheral blood mononuclear cells, obtained in the third trimester of pregnancy. These TCRs come from a female donor with multiple sclerosis, enrolled in a pregnancy study.

The chain links TRBV5-1 to TRBJ1-5, with a weak D call TRBD1 (5 bases). Trimming left V 0 bases short and J 4 bases short, with 11 bases between. This CDR3 is 15 amino acids long. Germline V gene sequence: CDR1 SGHRS, CDR2 YFSETQ. The CDR3 coding sequence is TGCGCCAGCAGCTTGGCAGGGAACGAAAATCAGCCCCAGCATTTT. It is translated as CASSLAGNENQPQHF.

The gene calls are TRBV4-1 and TRBJ2-7; D possibly corresponds to TRBD2 (5 bases). Germline CDR1 and CDR2: MGHRA and YSYEKL. Trimming stripped 0 bases from V and 2 bases from J, with 11 bases between. The CDR3 totals 15 residues. CDR3 protein: CASSQDSAGAYEQYF. In DNA, the CDR3 is TGCGCCAGCAGCCAAGATAGCGCAGGAGCCTACGAGCAGTACTTC.

V is TRBV7-8 and J is TRBJ2-1, with 8 bases that match TRBD2. V shed 11 bases and J 1 base; nucleotides not matched to a gene: 7. The CDR3 has 14 amino acids. The V gene's germline CDR1 is SGHVS and CDR2 FQNEAQ. CDR3 DNA: TGTGCCTCCCGGGCTAGCGGGTCCTACAATGAGCAGTTCTTC. It codes for CASRASGSYNEQFF. The variable domain in full, completed from reference TRBV7-8 and TRBJ2-1, reads GAGVSQSPRYKVAKRGQDVALRCDPISGHVSLFWYQQALGQGPEFLTYFQNEAQLDKSGLPSDRFFAERPEGSVSTLKIQRTQQEDSAVYLCASRASGSYNEQFFGPGTRLTVL.

This chain uses TRBV30 with TRBJ2-2; 9 bases align to TRBD2. Germline V lookup: CDR1 GTSNPN, CDR2 SVGIG (reference sequence). This CDR3 comprises 15 residues. V lost 1 base, J lost 7 bases, and 7 bases stayed unmatched. Here the CDR3 DNA reads TGTGCCTGGAGTGGTGCGGGGGGGTTGAGCGGGGAGCTGTTTTTT. Protein: CAWSGAGGLSGELFF.

The chain carries TRBV6-1 and TRBJ2-2; D is possibly TRBD2 (5 bases). CDR1 is MNHNS, CDR2 SASEGT, per germline. Between the trimmed V and J ends, which lost 1 base and 3 bases, there was a span of 9 bases. CDR3 length: 15 residues. Here the CDR3 DNA reads TGTGCCAGCAGTGAAGGGACTGGCTACACCGGGGAGCTGTTTTTT. Protein product: CASSEGTGYTGELFF.

The chain links TRBV5-1 to TRBJ2-2, with D unclear. The CDR3 has 16 residues. Germline CDR1 reads SGHRS; CDR2 reads YFSETQ. V was pared by 4 bases and J by 3 bases, with 16 bases between. In DNA, the CDR3 is TGCGCCAGCAGCCCCTCAGAGGTGGTGGACACCGGGGAGCTGTTTTTT. It codes for CASSPSEVVDTGELFF.

The V gene is TRBV7-8, the J gene TRBJ2-3; no firm D call. V was cut by 2 bases and J by 5 bases, with 17 bases left in between. Per the germline V gene, CDR1 is SGHVS and CDR2 is FQNEAQ. The CDR3 extends over 16 amino acids. The CDR3 coding sequence is TGTGCCAGCAGCTTAAAGGTTGTGGGTGCGGTAGATACGCAGTATTTT. Translated, it gives CASSLKVVGAVDTQYF.

The genes are TRBV2 and TRBJ2-3, with 9 bases fitting TRBD1. V dropped 5 bases and J dropped 5; count of bases not matched to a gene: 8. This CDR3 is built from 15 residues. The germline V gene encodes CDR1 SNHLY and CDR2 FYNNEI. CDR3 sequence: CASSRDREFRDTQYF. CDR3 in DNA: TGTGCCAGCAGTCGGGACAGGGAGTTTCGAGATACGCAGTATTTT.

This clone was seen more than once but under ten times. This chain connects TRBV9 to TRBJ1-2; TRBD1 agrees at 7 bases. Germline-derived CDR1 and CDR2 are SGDLS and YYNGEE. The length of the CDR3 is 15 residues. J gave up 1 base and V 2 bases, and 5 bases lay outside the gene matches. The CDR3 protein is CASSVDGTDNYGYTF. CDR3 nucleotide sequence: TGTGCCAGCAGCGTTGATGGGACAGATAACTATGGCTACACCTTC.

The chain couples TRBV27 to TRBJ2-3; TRBD2 matches 7 bases. J gave up 0 bases and V 7 bases, and 16 bases lay outside the gene matches. The CDR3 is made up of 18 amino acids. Germline assignment: CDR1 MNHEY and CDR2 SMNVEV (reference sequence). For the CDR3, the DNA is TGTGCCAGCACCCCCCTGATGGCCAGCGGGGAGAGCACAGATACGCAGTATTTT. Residues: CASTPLMASGESTDTQYF.

The chain combines TRBV27 with TRBJ2-1, with 9 bases aligning to TRBD2. This CDR3 has 18 residues. The V and J ends lost 1 base and 1 base, in that order; junction bases with no gene match: 8. Germline V gene lookup returns CDR1 MNHEY and CDR2 SMNVEV (reference sequence). The CDR3 nucleotides are TGTGCCAGCAGTTTATTGGCTAGCGGGGCCTCATCCTACAATGAGCAGTTCTTC. As protein: CASSLLASGASSYNEQFF.

This clone was found once. Written as DNA, the CDR3 is TGTGCCAGCAGCTTAGCCGGAGATAATTCACCCCTCCACTTT. This encodes CASSLAGDNSPLHF. The chain uses TRBV7-3 and TRBJ1-6; D gene uncertain. V shed 2 bases and J shed 5 bases, with 7 bases lying between them. The CDR3 is made up of 14 amino acids. Per germline, CDR1 SGHTA and CDR2 FQGTGA.

The rearrangement uses TRBV5-1 and TRBJ2-7; 16 bases are a match to TRBD2. V was pared by 4 bases and J by 4 bases, with 5 bases of the junction left unmatched. The CDR3 is 16 residues long. Looked up from germline, CDR1 is SGHRS and CDR2 is YFSETQ. The CDR3 DNA follows: TGCGCCAGCAGCACGGGACTAGCGGGAGGGCCTTACGAGCAGTACTTC. Residues: CASSTGLAGGPYEQYF.

The chain joins TRBV30 to TRBJ1-1; D gene uncertain. CDR1 GTSNPN and CDR2 SVGIG come from the germline V gene (reference sequence). This CDR3 spans 11 amino acids. V was trimmed by 5 bases and J by 4 bases, leaving 8 bases between them. The CDR3 protein is CAWGEGTEAFF. DNA for the CDR3: TGTGCCTGGGGGGAGGGCACTGAAGCTTTCTTT. The full variable domain, rest sourced from reference TRBV30 and TRBJ1-1, is SQTIHQWPATLVQPVGSPLSLECTVEGTSNPNLYWYRQAAGRGLQLLFYSVGIGQISSEVPQNLSASRPQDRQFILSSKKLLLSDSGFYLCAWGEGTEAFFGQGTRLTVV.

The chain employs TRBV11-2 and TRBJ2-1; tentatively, D is TRBD1 (6 bases). The CDR3 runs 15 residues. V shed 3 bases and J shed 4 bases, with 13 bases lying between them. Germline assignment: CDR1 SGHAT and CDR2 FQNNGV. CDR3 in amino acids: CASSFLQGEYNEQFF. In nucleotides, the CDR3 is TGTGCCAGCAGCTTCTTACAGGGTGAATACAATGAGCAGTTCTTC.

This clone was seen a few times. The chain joins TRBV27 to TRBJ2-7; tentatively, D is TRBD1 (5 bases). Germline CDR1 and CDR2: MNHEY and SMNVEV (reference sequence). V dropped 3 bases and J dropped 6 bases, with 9 bases sitting between them. The CDR3 extends over 12 amino acids. CDR3 DNA sequence: TGTGCCAGCAGTTTTCCAGGGTCCGAGCAGTACTTC. Encoded protein: CASSFPGSEQYF.

The rearrangement joins TRBV6-5 to TRBJ2-1; weak D call: TRBD2 (7 bases). Germline loops: CDR1 MNHEY, CDR2 SVGAGI. This CDR3 comprises 15 residues. V lost 8 bases to trimming and J lost 7 bases, with 21 bases between them. Written as DNA, the CDR3 is TGTGCCAGCGGCGAAGAAGGGGGGGTTTTTAATGAGCAGTTCTTC. Translating it yields CASGEEGGVFNEQFF.

The chain employs TRBV10-3 and TRBJ2-3, with D possibly being TRBD1 (6 bases). CDR3 length: 16 amino acids. Per the germline V gene, CDR1 is ENHRY and CDR2 is SYGVKD. Between the trimmed V and J ends, which lost 5 bases and 4 bases, there was a span of 19 bases. The CDR3 loop is CAISPTGGGRADTQYF. The CDR3 DNA sequence: TGTGCCATCAGTCCTACTGGTGGGGGCCGGGCAGATACGCAGTATTTT.

This rearrangement joins TRBV7-9 to TRBJ1-2; D unresolved. Trimming took 7 bases from V and 6 from J, leaving 15 bases between them. Per the germline V gene, CDR1 is SEHNR and CDR2 is FQNEAQ (reference sequence). The CDR3 is made up of 13 amino acids. The CDR3 bases are TGTGCCAGCACCCTAGTGGTCCGTGATGGCTACACCTTC. It codes for CASTLVVRDGYTF.

The chain has TRBV2 and TRBJ1-5; D not certain. This CDR3 is 14 amino acids long. The germline V and J ends were trimmed by 2 bases and 5 bases, with 10 bases remaining between them. Germline lookup yields CDR1 SNHLY and CDR2 FYNNEI. In DNA, the CDR3 is TGTGCCAGCAGTGAACTGGCAGGCTATCAGCCCCAGCATTTT. It codes for CASSELAGYQPQHF.

The V gene is TRBV13, the J gene TRBJ1-1, with D unresolved. V lost 1 base and J lost 1, with 16 bases in between. The CDR3 has 17 amino acids. From germline, CDR1 is PRHDT and CDR2 FYEKMQ (reference sequence). The CDR3 region is CASSLEEYLGGNTEAFF. The CDR3 DNA reads TGTGCCAGCAGCTTAGAAGAATATCTCGGTGGGAACACTGAAGCTTTCTTT.

V usage is TRBV30 and J usage is TRBJ1-1, with 8 bases matching TRBD1. Germline CDR1 reads GTSNPN; CDR2 reads SVGIG (reference sequence). The V segment lost 6 bases and the J segment 0 bases; nucleotides outside the gene matches: 3. CDR3 length equals 13 residues. The CDR3, as DNA: TGTGCCTGTCAGGGGGCGATGAACACTGAAGCTTTCTTT. It specifies CACQGAMNTEAFF.